This record concerns one T cell receptor (beta chain) sequence. Its antigen target is currently unknown. No much larger clone exists at a distance of one base, and base qualities are not known. Taken from cysteine to phenylalanine, the CDR3 has 16 residues. The only DNA kept is the CDR3, 48 bases in frame from the first base. Trimming takes 2 bases from V and 3 bases from J, and the germline ends sit 16 bases apart. The germline V gene gives CDR1 as SGHRS and CDR2 as YFSETQ. Peripheral blood CD8+ and CD4+ T cells from healthy donors, Susac syndrome patients and multiple sclerosis patients were profiled by high-throughput TCR beta sequencing. The multiple sclerosis controls were treatment-naive patients who had stable or active relapsing-remitting disease and met the revised McDonald criteria. CD8+ TEMRA cells were enriched by FACS, while bulk CD8+ and CD4+ T cells were purified by magnetic negative isolation. Blood was drawn into EDTA tubes, processed within 24 hours, and PBMCs were isolated by density gradient centrifugation. PBMCs destined for TCR sequencing were cryopreserved in liquid nitrogen and later thawed in a 37 °C water bath. A purity of at least 90% was achieved for sorted or isolated CD4+, CD8+ and CD8+ TEMRA cells.

These data are taken from a study of CD8 T cells in Susac syndrome (dated 2019 in TCRdb). About the full investigation: Repertoire sequencing was used to test whether CD8+ T cell activation and differentiation in Susac syndrome was antigen driven. CD8+ T cell repertoire clonality was compared between eleven to twelve healthy donors, approximately 14 Susac syndrome patients and approximately 15 multiple sclerosis patients.

RNA was extracted with the RNeasy kit and about 0.5 to 1 ug was reverse transcribed using random hexamers. TCR beta CDR3 regions were amplified with the immunoSEQ multiplex PCR assay covering 54 Vbeta and 13 Jbeta segments. PCR amplification bias was corrected using a synthetic template baseline for primer optimization and computational correction. Per the source publication's procedure: Only productive sequences were kept, with reads annotated to V, D and J genes according to IMGT and analyzed in immunoSEQ Analyzer. Clonality was calculated as one minus the Shannon entropy normalized by log2 of the number of productive unique sequences. For each patient and control, public and private clones were evaluated among the 100 most prevalent clones. A clone was defined as Susac-specific if it was absent from the healthy and MS cohorts, from some 980 published viral clones and from other ImmuneACCESS disease sequences. TCRdb reran the public reads through fastp at Q25 and MiXCR, keeping productive beta chains. Records with the same CDR3 protein are collapsed into one entry carrying the most frequent genes and DNA. These V and J calls derive from TCRdb rather than the authors' analysis. Counted in this sample were 150,000 to 160,000 distinct CDR3 sequences; around 95% of them appeared once. Around 0.15% of the sample is in the top ten clones.

Study-wide findings and limitations: The TCR sequencing and HLA analysis was acknowledged to have included a relatively small number of individuals.

The sequence derives from a human donor with multiple sclerosis. Sequencing input: CD8+ T cells from PBMCs. The V gene is TRBV5-1 and the J gene is TRBJ2-3, with the D gene not clear enough to name. The CDR3 sequence is CASSLRPDKWTDTQYF. The nucleotide sequence reads TGCGCCAGCAGCTTACGCCCCGACAAGTGGACAGATACGCAGTATTTT.